One sample yielded the 4 T cell receptor beta chains listed below, sequenced in a study of OX40 agonist ivuxolimab in advanced cancers. Assay: immunoSEQ multiplex PCR; the TCRdb copy retains only in-frame clones and omits some. The sample lists roughly 76,000 clones; more than 85% were seen once. This specimen consisted of CD4+ or CD8+ T cells sorted from blood, obtained in a trial of the OX40 agonist ivuxolimab. The receptor source for this set is an adult with an advanced solid tumor such as melanoma, head and neck, liver or kidney cancer.

In nucleotides, the CDR3 is TGTGCCAGCAGTGTAAAGACAGGGGATAATTCACCCCTCCACTTT. Protein product: CASSVKTGDNSPLHF. The rearrangement links TRBV27 to TRBJ1-6; 8 bases align to TRBD1. The CDR3 consists of 15 residues. V dropped 5 bases and J dropped 5; count of bases not matched to a gene: 5. Germline V lookup: CDR1 MNHEY, CDR2 SMNVEV (reference sequence).

The rearrangement links TRBV19 to TRBJ2-2; D is uncertain. V dropped 3 bases and J dropped 8 bases, with 10 bases sitting between them. The CDR3 totals 13 residues. Germline CDR1 and CDR2: LNHDA and SQIVND (reference sequence). The CDR3 protein is CASSMIGGGELFF. CDR3 nucleotide sequence: TGTGCCAGTAGTATGATAGGTGGAGGGGAGCTGTTTTTT. Together with reference TRBV19 and TRBJ2-2, the CDR3 gives the full variable domain: DGGITQSPKYLFRKEGQNVTLSCEQNLNHDAMYWYRQDPGQGLRLIYYSQIVNDFQKGDIAEGYSVSREKKESFPLTVTSAQKNPTAFYLCASSMIGGGELFFGEGSRLTVL.

This clone appeared once. The rearrangement uses TRBV5-4 and TRBJ2-2; 13 bases are shared with TRBD2. Germline lookup yields CDR1 SGHNT and CDR2 YYREEE (reference sequence). This CDR3 spans 16 amino acids. V was clipped by 4 bases and J by 5 bases; unmatched bases: 5. The CDR3 loop is CASSEGLAGVTGELFF. The CDR3 region has the DNA TGTGCCAGCAGCGAAGGACTAGCGGGAGTGACCGGGGAGCTGTTTTTT.

This rearrangement joins TRBV11-1 to TRBJ1-2; 7 nucleotides agree with TRBD1. CDR1 SGHAT and CDR2 FQDESV come from the germline V gene (reference sequence). The CDR3 runs 12 residues. Trimming at V came to 5 bases and at J to 12 bases, leaving 9 bases not matched to a gene. This CDR3 is CASSPDRDSHTF. The DNA of the CDR3 is TGTGCCAGCAGCCCAGACAGGGACAGCCACACCTTC. Looking up the rest from reference TRBV11-1 and TRBJ1-2 gives the full variable domain: EAEVAQSPRYKITEKSQAVAFWCDPISGHATLYWYRQILGQGPELLVQFQDESVVDDSQLPKDRFSAERLKGVDSTLKIQPAELGDSAMYLCASSPDRDSHTFGSGTRLTVV.